This T cell receptor beta chain was identified in a study of blood T cell repertoires in COVID-19. This CDR3 comprises 17 residues. V gave up 3 bases and J gave up 0 bases, with 19 bases separating them. Germline V gene lookup returns CDR1 SGHRS and CDR2 YFSETQ. This clone is a singleton in its sample. Measured with immunoSEQ multiplex PCR; TCRdb has only the in-frame clones, and not every one. Counted here are approximately 210,000 clones, around four fifths occurring once; the ten biggest clones make up about 8.1%. This clonotype was obtained from a woman between 50 and 59 years old with acute or convalescent COVID-19. The sample was peripheral blood. The chain links TRBV5-1 to TRBJ2-7, with a weak D call TRBD1 (5 bases). CDR3 nucleotide sequence: TGCGCCAGCAGCTCTACACAGGATACCTGGAGCTCCTACGAGCAGTACTTC. Translated, it gives CASSSTQDTWSSYEQYF.